Included here is one T cell receptor (beta chain) sequence, with context. Profiled with immunoSEQ multiplex PCR; TCRdb holds only in-frame clones, not every one. The data contain approximately 2,300,000 clones, about nine tenths of them singletons. The data originate from a study of shared clonotypes between healthy human individuals. V dropped 5 bases and J dropped 8; count of bases not matched to a gene: 13. The CDR3 is made up of 16 amino acids. The V gene's germline CDR1 is SGHVS and CDR2 FNYEAQ. The chain has TRBV7-6 and TRBJ1-4; TRBD1 aligns across 8 bases. The source is a man younger than 30 in good health. Some clones in this sample may be carry-over from other donors' samples. Sequenced material: naive CD4+ T cells from PBMCs. The subset was: CD45RA+ positively selected. Here the CDR3 DNA reads TGTGCCAGCAGCCCAGCTACAGGGGGGTTTCGGGAAAAACTGTTTTTT. Protein product: CASSPATGGFREKLFF.